Shown below are 17 T cell receptor beta chains from a single sample sequenced in a study of blood T cells in healthy people across ages. The second PCR ran roughly 6 to 11 cycles with a sample-barcoded 5' primer and J-beta primers. Via MiXCR, TCRdb re-called the 5' RACE reads, giving one row per CDR3 protein. The repertoire holds about 830,000 distinct CDR3 sequences, with roughly 60% as singletons. Sequenced: blood. The receptors come from a man aged 25-45 years in good health.

This clonotype was seen only a few times. CDR3 DNA: TGCAGTGCTAGGAATCGGGACACCCATCAGCCCCAGCATTTT. It encodes CSARNRDTHQPQHF. This rearrangement joins TRBV20-1 to TRBJ1-5; possible D gene TRBD1, 6 bases. Germline V CDR1 and CDR2: DFQATT, SNEGSKA (reference sequence). V lost 3 bases to trimming and J lost 5 bases, with 14 bases between them. This CDR3 contains 14 residues.

This clonotype was recorded a few times. The gene calls are TRBV11-2 and TRBJ2-2, with D uncertain. CDR3 size: 13 residues. The germline CDR1 and CDR2 sequences are SGHAT and FQNNGV. Trimming took off 7 bases at V and 0 bases at J, with 6 bases between the two ends. The CDR3 is CASKQPNTGELFF. CDR3 in DNA: TGTGCCAGCAAACAACCGAACACCGGGGAGCTGTTTTTT.

This CDR3 is CSVGEGGLAQTGQYF. The DNA of the CDR3 is TGCAGCGTTGGGGAAGGGGGACTAGCTCAGACGGGGCAGTACTTC. This chain joins TRBV29-1 and TRBJ2-5, with TRBD2 matching over 9 bases. This CDR3 is 15 amino acids long. Germline values: CDR1 SQVTM, CDR2 ANQGSEA. With 4 bases clipped from V and 11 bases from J, the junction kept 17 bases outside the gene matches.

This clonotype was counted between two and nine times. The chain carries TRBV4-2 and TRBJ2-4; the match to TRBD2 covers 11 bases. CDR1 and CDR2 (germline): LGHNA, YNFKEQ. This CDR3 comprises 16 residues. Losses at the gene ends were 3 bases for V and 9 bases for J; bases not matched to a gene: 10. The CDR3 sequence is CASSQASGGIGGIQYF. CDR3 DNA: TGTGCCAGCAGCCAGGCTAGCGGGGGGATAGGAGGCATTCAGTACTTC.

There are a few counts of this clonotype. The chain couples TRBV6-6 to TRBJ1-1, with 9 bases identical to TRBD1. The CDR3 is made up of 13 amino acids. Germline CDR1 reads MNHNY; CDR2 reads SVGAGI (reference sequence). J was trimmed by 10 bases and V by 3 bases; bases with no gene match: 6. CDR3: CASSYPGTGIAFF. The CDR3 bases are TGTGCCAGCAGTTATCCCGGGACAGGGATAGCTTTCTTT.

The rearrangement joins TRBV5-1 to TRBJ2-3; D unresolved. The germline gives CDR1 SGHRS, CDR2 YFSETQ. The germline V and J ends were trimmed by 3 bases and 4 bases, with 12 bases remaining between them. This CDR3 is built from 14 residues. The CDR3 loop is CASSYQTGSDTQYF. The DNA for the CDR3 is TGCGCCAGCAGCTACCAGACGGGTTCAGATACGCAGTATTTT.

The V and J genes are TRBV2 and TRBJ1-2, with D maybe TRBD1 (5 bases). Germline V CDR1 and CDR2: SNHLY, FYNNEI. The CDR3 totals 10 residues. V dropped 8 bases and J dropped 13 bases, with 14 bases sitting between them. The CDR3 bases are TGTGCCAGCGGGGCGGGGCCCTGCACCTTC. Protein product: CASGAGPCTF.

This clonotype was counted only a few times. The rearrangement uses TRBV20-1 and TRBJ2-7, with TRBD2 matching 11 bases. This CDR3 has 13 amino acids. J was trimmed by 3 bases and V by 6 bases; bases with no gene match: 4. CDR1 is DFQATT, CDR2 SNEGSKA, per germline (reference sequence). In DNA form, the CDR3 reads TGCAGTGCCGCTAGCGGGGGGAACTACGAGCAGTACTTC. This codes for CSAASGGNYEQYF.

The chain couples TRBV25-1 to TRBJ2-5, with D uncertain. Trimming pared 4 bases from V and 7 bases from J, leaving 13 bases between. This CDR3 has 13 residues. CDR1 is MGHDK, CDR2 SYGVNS, per germline. In nucleotides, the CDR3 is TGTGCCAGCAGTGGCTCATCTGTGGCGACCCAGTACTTC. Protein product: CASSGSSVATQYF.

The rearrangement uses TRBV2 and TRBJ2-1; D perhaps matches TRBD1 (6 bases). V lost 8 bases and J lost 6, with 14 bases in between. Germline values: CDR1 SNHLY, CDR2 FYNNEI. There are 13 residues in the CDR3. CDR3 in amino acids: CASGYRVSNEQFF. The CDR3 DNA is TGTGCCAGCGGGTACAGGGTTTCCAATGAGCAGTTCTTC. The variable domain in full, completed from reference TRBV2 and TRBJ2-1, reads EPEVTQTPSHQVTQMGQEVILRCVPISNHLYFYWYRQILGQKVEFLVSFYNNEISEKSEIFDDQFSVERPDGSNFTLKIRSTKLEDSAMYFCASGYRVSNEQFFGPGTRLTVL.

The gene calls are TRBV5-1 and TRBJ2-2; the D is unclear. This CDR3 contains 15 residues. The V gene's germline CDR1 is SGHRS and CDR2 YFSETQ. Deletions cut 2 bases from V and 3 bases from J, with 11 bases between. CDR3 coding DNA: TGCGCCAGCAGCTTCGACGCCTCCTACACCGGGGAGCTGTTTTTT. The encoded protein is CASSFDASYTGELFF.

This chain connects TRBV9 to TRBJ2-1; TRBD2 matches at 14 bases. This CDR3 contains 18 residues. Looked up from germline, CDR1 is SGDLS and CDR2 is YYNGEE. The junction had 15 bases not matched to a gene; V was cut back by 9 bases and J by 4 bases. The CDR3, as DNA: TGTGCCACCAACGGTGGACTAGCGGGAGGAGGCCAATACAATGAGCAGTTCTTC. Amino acids: CATNGGLAGGGQYNEQFF.

Details on this clonotype: This may be a read error, as it is one base from a much larger clone. J is TRBJ1-2 and V is TRBV7-2, with D uncertain. CDR3 length: 12 amino acids. Germline CDR1 reads SGHTA; CDR2 reads FQGNSA. CDR3: CACSPDNYGYTF. The CDR3 nucleotides read TGTGCCTGCAGCCCCGACAACTATGGCTACACCTTC.

Regarding this clonotype: Just one base apart from a much larger clone, this may be a read error. The rearrangement joins TRBV11-2 to TRBJ2-5, with 12 nucleotides matching TRBD2. Losses at the gene ends were 5 bases for V and 11 bases for J; bases not matched to a gene: 12. Germline lookup yields CDR1 SGHAT and CDR2 FQNNGV. The CDR3 is 15 residues long. The chain's CDR3 is CASSPLGLAGNEQYF. The CDR3 DNA is TGTGCCAGCAGCCCCCTGGGACTAGCGGGCAATGAGCAGTACTTC.

The chain couples TRBV9 to TRBJ2-7; weak D call: TRBD2 (6 bases). The CDR3 length is 14 residues. CDR1 SGDLS and CDR2 YYNGEE come from the germline V gene. Trimming stripped 4 bases from V and 1 base from J, with 12 bases between. The chain's CDR3 is CASSQAEGSYEQYF. CDR3 DNA: TGTGCCAGCAGCCAGGCGGAGGGGTCCTACGAGCAGTACTTC.

With respect to this clonotype: Germline is not matched at one junction end, which may reflect a read error. The chain combines TRBV6-5 with TRBJ2-1; D is uncertain. Germline loops: CDR1 MNHEY, CDR2 SVGAGI. The CDR3 loop spans 13 amino acids. The CDR3 is CASRFGLGNEQFF. CDR3 nucleotides: TGTGCGAGCAGGTTCGGGTTGGGCAATGAGCAGTTCTTC.

This rearrangement joins TRBV29-1 to TRBJ2-1, with D hard to call. The CDR3 contains 11 residues. Germline values: CDR1 SQVTM, CDR2 ANQGSEA. V lost 7 bases to trimming and J lost 9 bases, with 13 bases between them. This CDR3 reads CSGEERLEQFF. The CDR3 DNA reads TGCAGCGGTGAGGAGCGTCTTGAGCAGTTCTTC.